This entry features one T cell receptor (beta chain) sequence. Its cognate antigen is unknown. This sample is drawn from a study of post-analysis software for immune sequencing data. Study findings and constraints: TRBV segments more frequent in patients than in controls numbered several and included TRBV5-6, TRBV5-1 and TRBV20-1.

Every TCR beta cDNA library bore unique molecular identifiers. TCRdb independently ran MiXCR on the PCR reads; one entry per CDR3 protein. This sample has hundreds of thousands of distinct CDR3 sequences; roughly 30% occur once, and the top ten carry roughly 0.53%. J was trimmed by 2 bases and V by 5 bases; bases with no gene match: 7. Germline V gives CDR1 SGHTA, CDR2 FQGNSA. CDR3 length equals 15 residues. The TCR originated in a girl aged 10-17 years with multiple sclerosis. V gene TRBV7-2 combines with J gene TRBJ1-1, with 8 bases aligning to TRBD1. Material for sequencing was blood. Here the CDR3 DNA reads TGTGCCAGCAGCCTCCGGACAGGGCTTAACACTGAAGCTTTCTTT. It is translated as CASSLRTGLNTEAFF.